This TCR beta chain was recorded in a study of T cell responses to AZD1222 COVID-19 vaccine listed by TCRdb under 2021. Concerning the study at large: AZD1222 recipients whose second dose came at about 4 weeks and those whose second dose came at about 12 weeks were combined into one group, since spike-specific TCR depth and breadth did not differ between the two schedules. Trial participants were enrolled by age into subgroups of 18-55, 56-69 and 70-plus years, and around 150, 28 and 57 TCR-sequenced participants, respectively, were included in these subgroups. TCR sequencing was performed for 230 to 250 trial participants, of whom roughly 200 were given two doses of AZD1222 and around 25 were given two doses of MenACWY control vaccine. Beyond this particular receptor, the publication reports: The vaccine-associated CD4 TCRs covered the entire spike protein, and the dominant responses fell in regions 160-218 and 743-854. Because no day 14 peak-response samples were available, the repertoires could be characterized only after the peak T cell response. Conclusions about previously exposed vaccinees are limited, since just 6 or 7 AZD1222 recipients were seropositive for SARS-CoV-2 at baseline. Participants were mostly white British, with more females than males. The authors suggested clonal diversity may have been underestimated. In the small 56-69-year group, the increase in depth fell short of significance, most likely because of low power. Spike-specific TCR breadth and depth rose significantly after two AZD1222 doses compared with day 0 and with MenACWY recipients. Nearly half of unique spike-specific TCRs reportedly recognized epitopes outside regions mutated in the B.1.351 and B.1.1.7 variants.

This specimen's time point label, interpreted: baseline before first vaccination. Vaccinee samples were obtained from the UK trials COV001 and COV002, which included a single-blind randomized controlled phase 2/3 trial of AZD1222 (ChAdOx1 nCoV-19) in healthy adults. For TCRbeta chain sequencing, PBMC samples from trial participants were taken at day 0 and at day 28 after the second dose. Points on this clone: No cognate antigen has been identified for it. No base quality information exists; no much larger clone differs at one position.

The CDR3 regions of human TCRbeta chains were subjected to immunosequencing. Regarding the original processing steps: TCRs in the repertoires were compared against a reference library of SARS-CoV-2-specific TCRs that had been generated with the MIRA antigen-specificity platform. Breadth was defined as the fraction of unique TCRs that were SARS-CoV-2-associated. Depth was defined as the fraction of total T cells that were SARS-CoV-2-associated. Each spike-specific TCR was assigned to its reactive spike region and to a CD4 or CD8 class using the MIRA data. Log10-transformed breadth and depth values were compared by one-way ANOVA with Sidak's multiple comparisons tests. This immuneACCESS table, as held by TCRdb, lists in-frame sequences with V and J called but not all clones. Of the missing ones, under half trace to an unresolved V gene in checked studies; the others have no known cause. The V and J calls and the clone size are those of that table, but D and trimming were determined from the DNA. The sample profile shows 95,000 to 150,000 clones; more than 70% of them were found once. More than 9% of the sample is taken by the ten largest.

The source material was peripheral blood, sampled on day 0 of AZD1222 vaccination. This receptor was taken from an adult in good health.

The DNA sequence reads TGTGCCAGCAGCGACGGGTGGGAAAAACTGTTTTTT. The translation is CASSDGWEKLFF. This chain is built from TRBV28 and TRBJ1-4; no D gene call is confident. Spanning cysteine to phenylalanine, the CDR3 consists of 12 amino acids. Only the CDR3 DNA stays, 36 bases, in frame from base 1. CDR1 and CDR2 are read off the germline V gene as MDHEN and SYDVKM. V and J are truncated by 6 bases and 8 bases respectively, leaving an intervening sequence of 10 bases.